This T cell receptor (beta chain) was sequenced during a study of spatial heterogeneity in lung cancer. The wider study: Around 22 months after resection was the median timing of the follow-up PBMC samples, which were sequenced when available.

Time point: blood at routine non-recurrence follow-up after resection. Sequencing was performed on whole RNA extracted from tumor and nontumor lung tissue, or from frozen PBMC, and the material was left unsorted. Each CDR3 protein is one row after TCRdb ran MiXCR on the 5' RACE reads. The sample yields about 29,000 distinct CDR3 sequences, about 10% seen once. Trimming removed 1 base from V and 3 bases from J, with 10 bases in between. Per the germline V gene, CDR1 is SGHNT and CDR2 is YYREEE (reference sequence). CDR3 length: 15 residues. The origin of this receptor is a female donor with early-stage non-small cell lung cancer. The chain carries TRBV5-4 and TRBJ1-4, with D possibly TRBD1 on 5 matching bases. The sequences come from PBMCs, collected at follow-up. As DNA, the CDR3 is TGTGCCAGCAGCTTGATGGGGGTGGCTAATGAAAAACTGTTTTTT. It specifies CASSLMGVANEKLFF.